This record looks at one T cell receptor beta chain sequence and its context. As yet, its antigen is unknown. This specimen belongs to a study of CD8 T cells in ankylosing spondylitis. Study-level points and caveats: Reportedly, matched ankylosing spondylitis synovial fluid was significantly enriched for disease-linked clones. There was a TCR beta motif, made of roughly eight highly homologous variants, that appeared characteristic of ankylosing spondylitis blood.

Making use of molecular barcodes, quantitative 5'-RACE generated TCR beta libraries. TCRdb fed the 5' RACE reads into MiXCR, producing one record per CDR3 protein. In the table there are 300,000 to 400,000 distinct CDR3 sequences, under 25% of which are singletons. This CDR3 spans 15 amino acids. J lost 2 bases, V lost 8 bases, and 6 bases had no gene match. Looked up from germline, CDR1 is MNHNS and CDR2 is SASEGT. The sequenced sample consisted of blood, either unsorted or a sorted T cell fraction (not recorded which). The chain combines TRBV6-1 with TRBJ2-1, with 10 bases lining up with TRBD1. The clonotype was recovered from a male donor with ankylosing spondylitis. This chain's CDR3 is CASRPGQGPYNEQFF. DNA of the CDR3: TGTGCCAGCCGTCCGGGACAGGGGCCCTACAATGAGCAGTTCTTC.